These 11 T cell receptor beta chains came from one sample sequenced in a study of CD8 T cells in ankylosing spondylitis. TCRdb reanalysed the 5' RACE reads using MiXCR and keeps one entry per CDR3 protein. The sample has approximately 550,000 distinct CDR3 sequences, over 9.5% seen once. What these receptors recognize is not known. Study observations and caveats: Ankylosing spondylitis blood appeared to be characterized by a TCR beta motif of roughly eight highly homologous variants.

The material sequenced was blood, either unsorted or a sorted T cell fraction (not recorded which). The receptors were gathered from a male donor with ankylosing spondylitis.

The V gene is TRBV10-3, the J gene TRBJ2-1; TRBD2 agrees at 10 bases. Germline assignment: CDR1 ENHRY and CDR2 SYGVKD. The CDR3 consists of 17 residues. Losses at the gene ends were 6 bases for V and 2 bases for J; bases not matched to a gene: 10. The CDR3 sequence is CAISDRAGGGTYNEQFF. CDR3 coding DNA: TGTGCCATCAGCGATAGAGCGGGGGGGGGGACCTACAATGAGCAGTTCTTC.

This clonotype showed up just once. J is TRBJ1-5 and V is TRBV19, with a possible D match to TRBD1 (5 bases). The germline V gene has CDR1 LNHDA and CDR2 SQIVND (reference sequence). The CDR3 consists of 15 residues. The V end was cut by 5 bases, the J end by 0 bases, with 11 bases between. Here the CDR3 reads CASSWKGDSNQPQHF. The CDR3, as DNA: TGTGCCAGTAGTTGGAAAGGGGATAGCAATCAGCCCCAGCATTTT.

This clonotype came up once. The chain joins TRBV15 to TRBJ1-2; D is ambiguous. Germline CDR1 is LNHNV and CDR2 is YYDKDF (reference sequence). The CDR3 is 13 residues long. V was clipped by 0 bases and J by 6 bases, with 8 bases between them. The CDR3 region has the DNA TGTGCCACCAGCAGAGATAACGGTAATGGCTACACCTTC. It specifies CATSRDNGNGYTF.

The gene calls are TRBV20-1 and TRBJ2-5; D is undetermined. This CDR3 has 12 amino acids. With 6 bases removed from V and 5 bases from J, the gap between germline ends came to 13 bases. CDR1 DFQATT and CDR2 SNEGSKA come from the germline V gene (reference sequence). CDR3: CSARTATETQYF. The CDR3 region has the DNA TGCAGTGCCCGAACAGCGACCGAGACCCAGTACTTC.

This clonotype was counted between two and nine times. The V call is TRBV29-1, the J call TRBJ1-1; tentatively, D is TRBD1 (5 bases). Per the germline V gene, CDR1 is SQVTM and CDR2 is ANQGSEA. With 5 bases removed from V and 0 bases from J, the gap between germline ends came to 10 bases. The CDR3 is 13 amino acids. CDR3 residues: CSVSGGMNTEAFF. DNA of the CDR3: TGCAGCGTTTCGGGGGGGATGAACACTGAAGCTTTCTTT.

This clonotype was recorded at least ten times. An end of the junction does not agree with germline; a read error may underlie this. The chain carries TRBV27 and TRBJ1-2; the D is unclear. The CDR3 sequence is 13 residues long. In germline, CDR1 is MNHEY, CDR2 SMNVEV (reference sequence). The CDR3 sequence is CASSFGSNYGYTF. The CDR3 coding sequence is TGCGCCAGCAGCTTTGGCAGTAACTATGGCTACACCTTC.

The CDR3 loop reads CASRKEIPSNQPQHF. DNA of the CDR3: TGTGCCAGCAGAAAGGAGATCCCCAGCAATCAGCCCCAGCATTTT. The chain recombines TRBV2 with TRBJ1-5, with D uncertain. Trimming removed 6 bases at V and 1 base at J, with 13 bases between. In germline, CDR1 is SNHLY, CDR2 FYNNEI. This CDR3 is built from 15 residues.

The DNA of the CDR3 is TGCAGTGCTAGAGGCCCCGCGGCTATACGTGAGCAGTTCTTC. This gives the protein CSARGPAAIREQFF. The chain has TRBV20-1 and TRBJ2-1, with no clear D. Looked up from germline, CDR1 is DFQATT and CDR2 is SNEGSKA (reference sequence). There are 14 residues in the CDR3. Between the trimmed V and J ends, which lost 1 base and 9 bases, there was a span of 16 bases.

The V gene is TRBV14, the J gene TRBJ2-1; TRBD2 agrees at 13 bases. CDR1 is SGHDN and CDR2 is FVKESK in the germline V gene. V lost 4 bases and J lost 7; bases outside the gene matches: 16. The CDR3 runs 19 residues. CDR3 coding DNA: TGTGCCAGCAGCCGACGACTAGCGGGAGGCCAGAGGGGCTATAATGAGCAGTTCTTC. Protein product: CASSRRLAGGQRGYNEQFF.

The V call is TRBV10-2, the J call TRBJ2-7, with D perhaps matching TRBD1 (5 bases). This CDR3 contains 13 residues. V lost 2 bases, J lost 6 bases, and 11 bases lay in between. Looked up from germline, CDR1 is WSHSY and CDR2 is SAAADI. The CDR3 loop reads CASSEGASTEQYV. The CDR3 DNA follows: TGCGCCAGCAGTGAGGGGGCAAGTACCGAGCAGTACGTC.

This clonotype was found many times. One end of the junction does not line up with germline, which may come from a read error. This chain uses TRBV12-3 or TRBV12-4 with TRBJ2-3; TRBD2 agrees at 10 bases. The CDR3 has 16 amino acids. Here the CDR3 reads CASSLGLAGGTDTQYF. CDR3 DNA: TGTGCCAGCAGCTTAGGCCTAGCGGGAGGCACAGATACGCAGTATTTT.